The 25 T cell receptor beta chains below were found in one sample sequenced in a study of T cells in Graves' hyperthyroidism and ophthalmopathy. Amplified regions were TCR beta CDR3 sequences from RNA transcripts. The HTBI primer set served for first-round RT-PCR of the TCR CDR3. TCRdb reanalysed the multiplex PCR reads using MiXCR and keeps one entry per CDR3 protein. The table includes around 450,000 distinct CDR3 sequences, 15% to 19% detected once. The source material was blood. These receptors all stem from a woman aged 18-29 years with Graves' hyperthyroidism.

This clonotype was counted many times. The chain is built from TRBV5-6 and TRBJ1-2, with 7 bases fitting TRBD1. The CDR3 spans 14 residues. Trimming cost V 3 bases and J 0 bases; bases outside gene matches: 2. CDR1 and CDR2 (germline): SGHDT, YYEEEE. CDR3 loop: CASSSGQSNYGYTF. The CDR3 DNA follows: TGTGCCAGCAGCTCGGGACAGTCTAACTATGGCTACACCTTC.

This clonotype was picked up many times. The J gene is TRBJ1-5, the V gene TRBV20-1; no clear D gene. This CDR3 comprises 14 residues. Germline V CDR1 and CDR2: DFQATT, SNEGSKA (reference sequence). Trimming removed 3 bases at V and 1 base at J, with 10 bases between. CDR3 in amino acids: CSASSGLSNQPQHF. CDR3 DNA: TGCAGTGCTAGTTCCGGGCTCAGCAATCAGCCCCAGCATTTT.

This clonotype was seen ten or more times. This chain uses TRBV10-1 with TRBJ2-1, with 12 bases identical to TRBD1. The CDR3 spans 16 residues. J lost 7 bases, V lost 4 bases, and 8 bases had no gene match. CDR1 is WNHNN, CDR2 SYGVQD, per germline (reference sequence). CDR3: CASSAHGTGGWNEQFF. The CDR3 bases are TGCGCCAGCAGTGCCCATGGGACAGGGGGCTGGAATGAGCAGTTCTTC.

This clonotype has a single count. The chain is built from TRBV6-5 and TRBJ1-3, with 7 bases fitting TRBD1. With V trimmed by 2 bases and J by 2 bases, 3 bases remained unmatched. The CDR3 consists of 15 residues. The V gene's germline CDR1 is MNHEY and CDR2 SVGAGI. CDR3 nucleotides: TGTGCCAGCAGTTACAGGGGGCTAACTGGAAACACCATATATTTT. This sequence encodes CASSYRGLTGNTIYF.

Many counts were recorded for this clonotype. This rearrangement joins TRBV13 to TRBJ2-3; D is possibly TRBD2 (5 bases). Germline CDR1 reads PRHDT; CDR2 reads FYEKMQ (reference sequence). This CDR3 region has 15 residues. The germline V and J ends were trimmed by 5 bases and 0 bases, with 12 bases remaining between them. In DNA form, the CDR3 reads TGTGCCAGCAGCCCTCAGCGGTTAAGCACAGATACGCAGTATTTT. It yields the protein CASSPQRLSTDTQYF.

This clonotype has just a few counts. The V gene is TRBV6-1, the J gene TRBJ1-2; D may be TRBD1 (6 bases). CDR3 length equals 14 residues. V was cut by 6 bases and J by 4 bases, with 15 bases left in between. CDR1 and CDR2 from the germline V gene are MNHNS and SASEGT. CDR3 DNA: TGTGCCAGCAGCCCAGACAGGACAGTCTATGGCTACACCTTC. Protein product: CASSPDRTVYGYTF.

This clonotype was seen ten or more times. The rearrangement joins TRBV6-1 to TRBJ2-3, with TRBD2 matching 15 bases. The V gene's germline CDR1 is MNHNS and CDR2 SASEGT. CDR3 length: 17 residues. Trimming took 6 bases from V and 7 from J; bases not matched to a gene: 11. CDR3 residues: CASSSSRTSGRGYTQYF. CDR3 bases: TGTGCCAGCAGCAGTAGCAGGACTAGCGGGAGGGGATATACGCAGTATTTT.

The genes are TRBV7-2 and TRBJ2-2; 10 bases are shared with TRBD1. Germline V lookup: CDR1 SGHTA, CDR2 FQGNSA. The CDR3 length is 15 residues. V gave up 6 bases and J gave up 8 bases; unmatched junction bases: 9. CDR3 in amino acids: CASSYLGQGIGELFF. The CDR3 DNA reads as TGTGCCAGCAGTTATTTGGGACAGGGGATAGGGGAGCTGTTTTTT.

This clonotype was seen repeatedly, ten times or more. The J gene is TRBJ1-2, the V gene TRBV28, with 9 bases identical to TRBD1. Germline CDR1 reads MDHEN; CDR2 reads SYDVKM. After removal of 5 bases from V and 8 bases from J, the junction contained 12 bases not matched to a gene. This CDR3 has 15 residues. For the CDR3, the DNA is TGTGCCAGCAGTCCGACCGGGACAGGGAGGCCGGGCTACACCTTC. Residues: CASSPTGTGRPGYTF.

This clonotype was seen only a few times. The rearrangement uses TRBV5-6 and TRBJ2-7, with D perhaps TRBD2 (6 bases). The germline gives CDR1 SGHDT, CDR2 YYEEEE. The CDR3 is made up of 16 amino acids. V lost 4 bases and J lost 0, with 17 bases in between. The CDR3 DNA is TGTGCCAGCAGCCATTCGTGGAAGGGAGGCTCCTACGAGCAGTACTTC. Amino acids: CASSHSWKGGSYEQYF.

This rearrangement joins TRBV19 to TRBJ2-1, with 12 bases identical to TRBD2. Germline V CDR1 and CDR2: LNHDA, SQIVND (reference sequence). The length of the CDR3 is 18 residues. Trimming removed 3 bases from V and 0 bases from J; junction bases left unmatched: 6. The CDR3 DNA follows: TGTGCCAGTAGTATTACTAGCGGGGGGCTCGGCTCCTACAATGAGCAGTTCTTC. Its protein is CASSITSGGLGSYNEQFF.

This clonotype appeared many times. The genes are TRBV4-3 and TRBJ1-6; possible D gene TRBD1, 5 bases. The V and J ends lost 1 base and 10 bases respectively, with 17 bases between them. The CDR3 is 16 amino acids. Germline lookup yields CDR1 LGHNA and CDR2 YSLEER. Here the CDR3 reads CASSQGATAGRSPLHF. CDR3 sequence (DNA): TGCGCCAGCAGCCAAGGAGCGACGGCAGGGCGCTCACCCCTCCACTTT.

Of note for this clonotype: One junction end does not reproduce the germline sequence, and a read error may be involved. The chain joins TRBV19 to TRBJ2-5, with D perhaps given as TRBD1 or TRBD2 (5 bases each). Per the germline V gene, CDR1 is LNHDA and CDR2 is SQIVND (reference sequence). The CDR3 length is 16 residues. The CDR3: CASSMGDRRISETQHF. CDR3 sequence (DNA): TGTGCCAGTAGTATGGGGGATAGAAGGATTAGTGAGACCCAGCACTTC.

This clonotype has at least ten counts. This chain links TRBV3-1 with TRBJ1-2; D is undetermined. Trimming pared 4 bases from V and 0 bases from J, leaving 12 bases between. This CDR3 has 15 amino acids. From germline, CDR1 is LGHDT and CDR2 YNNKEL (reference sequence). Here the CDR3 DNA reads TGTGCCAGCAGCCTCCGGACGTCCGCTAACTATGGCTACACCTTC. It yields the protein CASSLRTSANYGYTF.

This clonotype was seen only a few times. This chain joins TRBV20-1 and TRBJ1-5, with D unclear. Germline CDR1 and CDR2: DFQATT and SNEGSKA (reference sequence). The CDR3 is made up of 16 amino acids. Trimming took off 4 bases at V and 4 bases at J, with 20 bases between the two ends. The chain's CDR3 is CSAIGRQEKINQPQHF. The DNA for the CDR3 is TGCAGTGCTATCGGGCGTCAGGAGAAAATTAATCAGCCCCAGCATTTT.

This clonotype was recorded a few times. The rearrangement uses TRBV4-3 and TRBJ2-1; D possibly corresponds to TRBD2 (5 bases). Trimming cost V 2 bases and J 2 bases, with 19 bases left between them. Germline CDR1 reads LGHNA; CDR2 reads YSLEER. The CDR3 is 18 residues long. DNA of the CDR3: TGCGCCAGCAGCCAAAAGGTGAGCGGACCAGTGACCTACAATGAGCAGTTCTTC. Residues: CASSQKVSGPVTYNEQFF.

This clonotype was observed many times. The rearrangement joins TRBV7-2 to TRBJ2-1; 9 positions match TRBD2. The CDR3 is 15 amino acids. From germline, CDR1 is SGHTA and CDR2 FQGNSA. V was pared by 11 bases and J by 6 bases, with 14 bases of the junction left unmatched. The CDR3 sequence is CAGGSGTSPTNEQFF. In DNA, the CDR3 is TGTGCCGGCGGATCCGGGACTAGCCCGACCAATGAGCAGTTCTTC.

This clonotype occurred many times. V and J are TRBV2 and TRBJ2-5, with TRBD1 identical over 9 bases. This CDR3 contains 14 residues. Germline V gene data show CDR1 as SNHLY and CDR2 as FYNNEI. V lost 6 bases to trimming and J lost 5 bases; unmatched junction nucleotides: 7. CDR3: CASRKTGGAETQYF. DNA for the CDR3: TGTGCCAGCAGAAAAACAGGGGGCGCGGAGACCCAGTACTTC.

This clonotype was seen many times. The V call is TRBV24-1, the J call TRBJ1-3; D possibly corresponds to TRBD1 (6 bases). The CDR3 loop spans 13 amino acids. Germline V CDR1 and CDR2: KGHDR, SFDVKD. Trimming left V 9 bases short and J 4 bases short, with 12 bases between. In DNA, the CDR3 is TGTGCCACCGAGGACAGAGGAGGAAACACCATATATTTT. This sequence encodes CATEDRGGNTIYF.

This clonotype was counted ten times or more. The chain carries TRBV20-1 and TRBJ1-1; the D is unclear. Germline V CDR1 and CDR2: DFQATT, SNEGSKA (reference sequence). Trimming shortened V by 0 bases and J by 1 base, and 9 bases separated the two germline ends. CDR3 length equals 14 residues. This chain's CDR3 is CSAREHIWNTEAFF. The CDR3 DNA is TGCAGTGCTAGAGAACATATATGGAACACTGAAGCTTTCTTT.

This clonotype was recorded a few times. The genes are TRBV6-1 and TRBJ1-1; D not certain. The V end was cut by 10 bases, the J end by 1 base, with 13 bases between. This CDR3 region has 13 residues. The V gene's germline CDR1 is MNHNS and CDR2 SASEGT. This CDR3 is CATSTQKNTEAFF. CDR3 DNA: TGTGCCACCTCGACCCAGAAGAACACTGAAGCTTTCTTT.

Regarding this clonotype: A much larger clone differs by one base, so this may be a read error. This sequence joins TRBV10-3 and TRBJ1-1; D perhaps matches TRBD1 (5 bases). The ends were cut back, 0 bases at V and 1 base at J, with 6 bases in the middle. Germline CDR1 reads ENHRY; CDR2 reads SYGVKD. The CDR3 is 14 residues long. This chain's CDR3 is CAISESQGNTEAFF. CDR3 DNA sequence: TGTGCCATCAGTGAGTCGCAGGGGAACACTGAAGCTTTCTTT.

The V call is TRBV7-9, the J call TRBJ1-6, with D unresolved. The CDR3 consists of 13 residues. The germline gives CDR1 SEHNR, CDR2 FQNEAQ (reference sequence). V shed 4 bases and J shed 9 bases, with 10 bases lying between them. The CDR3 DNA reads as TGTGCCAGCAGCTCAGACCGCGCTTCACCCCTCCACTTT. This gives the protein CASSSDRASPLHF.

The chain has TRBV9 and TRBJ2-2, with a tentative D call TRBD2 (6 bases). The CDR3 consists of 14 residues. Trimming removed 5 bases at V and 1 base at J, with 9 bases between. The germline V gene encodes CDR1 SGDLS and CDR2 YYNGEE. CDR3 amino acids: CASRLAQNTGELFF. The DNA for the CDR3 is TGTGCCAGCAGACTAGCACAGAACACCGGGGAGCTGTTTTTT.

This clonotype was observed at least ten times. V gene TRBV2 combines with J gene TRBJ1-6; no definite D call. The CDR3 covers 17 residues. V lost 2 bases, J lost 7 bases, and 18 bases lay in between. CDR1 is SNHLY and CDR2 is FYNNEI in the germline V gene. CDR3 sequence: CASSERLFRVSNSPLHF. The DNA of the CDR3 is TGTGCCAGCAGTGAAAGACTGTTTAGGGTGTCAAATTCACCCCTCCACTTT.